The 24 T cell receptor beta chains below were found in one sample sequenced in a study of T-cell reconstitution after alpha-beta-depleted transplantation in children. It was with unique molecular identifiers that the TCRbeta library was prepared. TCRdb re-derived calls from the PCR reads in MiXCR, one entry per CDR3 protein. Of about 240,000 distinct CDR3 sequences in the sample, 20% to 30% were seen once. Here the sequenced sample was PBMCs, taken before TCRalphabeta/CD19-depleted stem cell transplant. These TCRs come from a girl aged 2 to 10 with Fanconi anemia, due to receive a stem cell transplant.

This clonotype turned up a few times. This chain uses TRBV20-1 with TRBJ2-7, with D possibly matching TRBD2 (5 bases). The CDR3 extends over 12 amino acids. CDR1 DFQATT and CDR2 SNEGSKA come from the germline V gene (reference sequence). Between the trimmed V and J ends, which lost 4 bases and 2 bases, there was a span of 9 bases. CDR3 in amino acids: CSATRAAYEQYF. Written as DNA, the CDR3 is TGCAGTGCTACGCGGGCAGCCTACGAGCAGTACTTC.

This clonotype was recorded a few times. The V gene is TRBV28, the J gene TRBJ2-7; unclear D gene. Trimming took off 9 bases at V and 3 bases at J, with 9 bases between the two ends. CDR3 length: 11 residues. The V gene's germline CDR1 is MDHEN and CDR2 SYDVKM. The CDR3 loop is CASCGFYEQYF. CDR3 nucleotides: TGTGCCAGTTGCGGATTCTACGAGCAGTACTTC.

This clonotype was seen many times. The gene calls are TRBV15 and TRBJ2-1, with 9 bases fitting TRBD2. With 3 bases clipped from V and 9 bases from J, the junction kept 6 bases outside the gene matches. CDR3 length equals 14 residues. Germline V CDR1 and CDR2: LNHNV, YYDKDF (reference sequence). This CDR3 reads CATSSRGRASEQFF. The CDR3, as DNA: TGTGCCACCAGCAGTCGCGGGAGGGCCAGTGAGCAGTTCTTC.

The sample holds many counts of this clonotype. This rearrangement joins TRBV28 to TRBJ1-5; D is unresolved. Germline values: CDR1 MDHEN, CDR2 SYDVKM. Trimming cost V 3 bases and J 5 bases, with 5 bases left between them. There are 12 residues in the CDR3. The CDR3 here is CASSFSYQPQHF. In DNA, the CDR3 is TGTGCCAGCAGTTTCTCATATCAGCCCCAGCATTTT.

This clonotype was seen repeatedly, ten times or more. The chain combines TRBV6-6 with TRBJ2-2; D unresolved. The germline V and J ends were trimmed by 2 bases and 5 bases, with 6 bases remaining between them. Germline values: CDR1 MNHNY, CDR2 SVGAGI (reference sequence). The CDR3 is 13 residues long. The chain's CDR3 is CASSYAVTGELFF. The CDR3 region has the DNA TGTGCCAGCAGTTACGCGGTAACCGGGGAGCTGTTTTTT.

This clonotype occurred many times. The rearrangement joins TRBV20-1 to TRBJ2-5; D unclear. Germline CDR1 is DFQATT and CDR2 is SNEGSKA (reference sequence). The CDR3 runs 11 residues. V shed 0 bases and J shed 7 bases, with 6 bases lying between them. CDR3 sequence (DNA): TGCAGTGCTAGAGAGAAGGGGACCCAGTACTTC. The encoded protein is CSAREKGTQYF.

This clonotype was seen many times. The V call is TRBV9, the J call TRBJ2-1, with a possible D match to TRBD2 (7 bases). The CDR3 is 15 amino acids. CDR1 is SGDLS, CDR2 YYNGEE, per germline. Deletions cut 5 bases from V and 6 bases from J, with 18 bases between. The CDR3 loop reads CASSRGGGAPNEQFF. In DNA, the CDR3 is TGTGCCAGCAGTCGAGGGGGGGGGGCCCCCAATGAGCAGTTCTTC.

The sample holds many counts of this clonotype. The chain carries TRBV29-1 and TRBJ2-7; D tentatively reads TRBD1 or TRBD2 (5 bases each). CDR3 length equals 12 residues. CDR1 and CDR2 from the germline V gene are SQVTM and ANQGSEA. Trimming took off 4 bases at V and 3 bases at J, with 10 bases between the two ends. In DNA form, the CDR3 reads TGCAGCGTTGGAGGGGCAGGCTACGAGCAGTACTTC. This encodes CSVGGAGYEQYF.

In this sample, this clonotype turned up many times. This sequence joins TRBV12-3 or TRBV12-4 and TRBJ2-1, with D possibly being TRBD1 or TRBD2 (5 bases each). Trimming cost V 0 bases and J 15 bases, with 15 bases left between them. The CDR3 loop spans 13 amino acids. DNA of the CDR3: TGTGCCAGCAGTTTAGCCGGGGTTCCGAGGGGGTTCTTC. It yields the protein CASSLAGVPRGFF.

The table lists this clonotype with many counts. J is TRBJ2-1 and V is TRBV29-1; TRBD2 is a possible D gene (6 bases). Deletions cut 0 bases from V and 4 bases from J, with 16 bases between. Germline V gene sequence: CDR1 SQVTM, CDR2 ANQGSEA. This CDR3 is 16 amino acids long. The CDR3: CSVEDSTSGSYNEQFF. Written as DNA, the CDR3 is TGCAGCGTTGAAGATTCGACTAGTGGGTCGTACAATGAGCAGTTCTTC.

The rearrangement uses TRBV7-9 and TRBJ2-1; possibly TRBD2 for D (6 bases). The CDR3 loop spans 14 amino acids. Germline V gene data show CDR1 as SEHNR and CDR2 as FQNEAQ (reference sequence). V was clipped by 4 bases and J by 10 bases, with 17 bases between them. Here the CDR3 reads CASSWDRDFFEQFF. The DNA for the CDR3 is TGTGCCAGCAGCTGGGACCGGGACTTTTTCGAGCAGTTCTTC.

This chain links TRBV27 with TRBJ2-1; no definite D call. The V and J ends lost 3 bases and 2 bases respectively, with 11 bases between them. The CDR3 contains 15 residues. The V gene's germline CDR1 is MNHEY and CDR2 SMNVEV (reference sequence). The CDR3 nucleotides are TGTGCCAGCAGTTTCGGGCAGGCGCCCTACAATGAGCAGTTCTTC. It yields the protein CASSFGQAPYNEQFF.

This clonotype was recorded a few times. The V gene is TRBV11-2, the J gene TRBJ2-5; D may be TRBD1 (6 bases). CDR3 size: 13 residues. Trimming cost V 2 bases and J 7 bases, with 11 bases left between them. Germline V CDR1 and CDR2: SGHAT, FQNNGV. The CDR3 is CASSLYRGGTQYF. CDR3 nucleotides: TGTGCCAGCAGCTTATACCGAGGGGGGACCCAGTACTTC.

Turning to this clonotype: The germline gene is not matched at one end of the junction; a read error may be the cause. The V and J genes are TRBV6-5 and TRBJ2-1; the D gene is possibly TRBD1 (6 bases). The CDR3 spans 15 residues. Germline V gene data show CDR1 as MNHEY and CDR2 as SVGAGI. CDR3 DNA: TGTGCCAGCAGTTACGGGACATTCTCCTTCAATGAGCAGTTCTTC. Translation: CASSYGTFSFNEQFF.

This clonotype occurred a few times. The chain couples TRBV29-1 to TRBJ2-1, with 9 positions matching TRBD2. J lost 7 bases, V lost 4 bases, and 5 bases had no gene match. Germline V gene data show CDR1 as SQVTM and CDR2 as ANQGSEA. This CDR3 spans 13 amino acids. The CDR3 bases are TGCAGCGTTGGGCTAGCGGGGTGGAATGAGCAGTTCTTC. It codes for CSVGLAGWNEQFF.

V usage is TRBV7-9 and J usage is TRBJ2-7; possible D gene TRBD2, 6 bases. This CDR3 spans 15 amino acids. From germline, CDR1 is SEHNR and CDR2 FQNEAQ (reference sequence). Trimming shortened V by 2 bases and J by 0 bases, and 11 bases separated the two germline ends. The CDR3 DNA reads TGTGCCAGCAGCTTACGGGAGACCGCCTCCTACGAGCAGTACTTC. It yields the protein CASSLRETASYEQYF.

The chain employs TRBV7-2 and TRBJ2-7; 14 bases fit TRBD2. Germline CDR1 and CDR2: SGHTA and FQGNSA. The CDR3 spans 14 residues. Germline trimming cut 5 bases from V and 9 bases from J; bases unmatched to any gene: 6. CDR3 protein: CASSPGTSGGRQYF. As DNA, the CDR3 is TGTGCCAGCAGCCCCGGGACTAGCGGGGGAAGGCAGTACTTC.

This chain joins TRBV6-6 and TRBJ2-1; possibly TRBD2 for D (5 bases). The CDR3 covers 13 residues. Germline CDR1 reads MNHNY; CDR2 reads SVGAGI (reference sequence). Trimming pared 9 bases from V and 8 bases from J, leaving 17 bases between. CDR3 sequence (DNA): TGTGCCAGTTCCCCGGAGGCTTGGGATGAGCAGTTCTTC. This gives the protein CASSPEAWDEQFF.

Ten or more counts support this clonotype. The chain combines TRBV29-1 with TRBJ1-1; D gene ambiguous. Looked up from germline, CDR1 is SQVTM and CDR2 is ANQGSEA. V was pared by 5 bases and J by 3 bases, with 10 bases between. The length of the CDR3 is 12 residues. The CDR3 nucleotides are TGCAGCGTTAATGAGTGGGACACTGAAGCTTTCTTT. This sequence encodes CSVNEWDTEAFF.

This clonotype was picked up many times. The chain recombines TRBV7-9 with TRBJ2-7; no definite D call. V lost 0 bases and J 4 bases, leaving 7 bases between the germline ends. The CDR3 runs to 13 residues. Germline values: CDR1 SEHNR, CDR2 FQNEAQ (reference sequence). The CDR3 DNA sequence: TGTGCCAGCAGCTTAGCTGTCGATTACGAGCAGTACTTC. Translation gives CASSLAVDYEQYF.

This clonotype was seen a handful of times. This chain links TRBV29-1 with TRBJ1-1, with D unclear. V shed 7 bases and J shed 0 bases, with 9 bases lying between them. The germline V gene has CDR1 SQVTM and CDR2 ANQGSEA. The CDR3 has 12 residues. This CDR3 reads CSEKEVNTEAFF. The CDR3 nucleotides read TGCAGCGAGAAGGAAGTGAACACTGAAGCTTTCTTT.

The chain links TRBV20-1 to TRBJ2-1; TRBD2 aligns across 10 bases. CDR1 is DFQATT, CDR2 SNEGSKA, per germline (reference sequence). The CDR3 length is 21 residues. V was pared by 1 base and J by 1 base, with 19 bases of the junction left unmatched. The CDR3 DNA sequence: TGCAGTGCTAGAGGCGACACAAATGCACTAGCGGGATTAGTGTCCTACAATGAGCAGTTCTTC. Translating it yields CSARGDTNALAGLVSYNEQFF.

The chain joins TRBV6-2 or TRBV6-3 to TRBJ2-7; 13 bases are a match to TRBD2. The junction had 16 bases not matched to a gene; V was cut back by 5 bases and J by 6 bases. Germline assignment: CDR1 MNHEY and CDR2 SVGEGT. This CDR3 has 18 amino acids. The CDR3 nucleotides read TGTGCCAGCAGTCGAGGACTAGCGGGAGTACGGGCACTAGGCGAGCAGTACTTC. Its translation is CASSRGLAGVRALGEQYF.

This clonotype was seen many times. The genes are TRBV12-3 or TRBV12-4 and TRBJ2-1; tentative D call: TRBD2 (7 bases). The CDR3 runs 17 residues. Trimming took 2 bases from V and 6 from J, leaving 20 bases between them. CDR3 residues: CASSLNLGGLAANEQFF. CDR3 nucleotides: TGTGCCAGCAGTTTAAACCTCGGGGGGCTAGCGGCCAATGAGCAGTTCTTC.